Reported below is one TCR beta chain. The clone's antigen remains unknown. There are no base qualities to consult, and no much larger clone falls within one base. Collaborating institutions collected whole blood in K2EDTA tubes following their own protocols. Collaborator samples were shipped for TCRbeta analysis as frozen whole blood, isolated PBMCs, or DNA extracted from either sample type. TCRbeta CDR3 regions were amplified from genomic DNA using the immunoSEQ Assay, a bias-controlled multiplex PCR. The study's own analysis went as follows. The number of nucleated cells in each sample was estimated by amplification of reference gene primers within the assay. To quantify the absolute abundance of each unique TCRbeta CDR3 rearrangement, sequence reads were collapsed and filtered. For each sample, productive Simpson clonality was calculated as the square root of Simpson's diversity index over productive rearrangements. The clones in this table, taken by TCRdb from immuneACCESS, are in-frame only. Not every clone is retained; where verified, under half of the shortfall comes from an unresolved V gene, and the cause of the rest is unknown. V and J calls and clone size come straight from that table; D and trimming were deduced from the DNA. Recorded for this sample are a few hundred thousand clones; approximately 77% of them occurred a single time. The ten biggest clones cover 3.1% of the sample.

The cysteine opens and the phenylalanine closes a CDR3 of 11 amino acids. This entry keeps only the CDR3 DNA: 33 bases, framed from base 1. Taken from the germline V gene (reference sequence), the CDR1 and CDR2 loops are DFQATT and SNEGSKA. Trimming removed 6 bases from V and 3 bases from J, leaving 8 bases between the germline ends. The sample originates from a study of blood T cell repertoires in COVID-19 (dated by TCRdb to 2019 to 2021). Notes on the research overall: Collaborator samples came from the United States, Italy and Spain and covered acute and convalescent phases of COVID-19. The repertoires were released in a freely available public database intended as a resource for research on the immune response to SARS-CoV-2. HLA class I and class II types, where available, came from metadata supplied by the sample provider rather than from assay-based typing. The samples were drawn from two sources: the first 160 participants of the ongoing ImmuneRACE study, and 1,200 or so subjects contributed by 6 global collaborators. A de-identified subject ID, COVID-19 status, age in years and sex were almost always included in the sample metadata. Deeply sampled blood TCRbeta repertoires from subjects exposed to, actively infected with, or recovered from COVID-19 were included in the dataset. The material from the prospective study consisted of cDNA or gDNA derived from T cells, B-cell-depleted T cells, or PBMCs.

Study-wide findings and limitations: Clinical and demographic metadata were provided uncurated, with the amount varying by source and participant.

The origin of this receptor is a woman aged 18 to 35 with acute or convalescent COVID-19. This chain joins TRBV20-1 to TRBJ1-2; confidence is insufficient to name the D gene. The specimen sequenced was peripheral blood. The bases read TGCAGTGCACGGGAATACTATGGCTACACCTTC. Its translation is CSAREYYGYTF.